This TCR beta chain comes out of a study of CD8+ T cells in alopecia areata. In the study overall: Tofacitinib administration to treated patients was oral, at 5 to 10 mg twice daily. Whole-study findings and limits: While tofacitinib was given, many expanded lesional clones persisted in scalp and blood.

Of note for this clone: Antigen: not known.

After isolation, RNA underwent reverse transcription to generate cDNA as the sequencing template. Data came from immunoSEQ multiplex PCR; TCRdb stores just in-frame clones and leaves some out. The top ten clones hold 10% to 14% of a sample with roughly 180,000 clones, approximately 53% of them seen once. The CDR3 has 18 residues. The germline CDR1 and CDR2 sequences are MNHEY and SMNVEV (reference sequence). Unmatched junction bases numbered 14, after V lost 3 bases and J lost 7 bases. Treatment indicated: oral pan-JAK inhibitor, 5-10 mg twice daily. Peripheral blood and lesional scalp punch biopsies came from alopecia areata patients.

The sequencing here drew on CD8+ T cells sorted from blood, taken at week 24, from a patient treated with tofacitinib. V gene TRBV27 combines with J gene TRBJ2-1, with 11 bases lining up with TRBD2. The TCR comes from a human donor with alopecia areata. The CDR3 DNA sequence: TGTGCCAGCAGTTTCATGACTAGCGGGGCTTCCGTGAGGAATGAGCAGTTCTTC. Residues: CASSFMTSGASVRNEQFF.